These T cell receptor beta chains were read from a single sample in a study of CD8+CD57+ T cells in acquired aplastic anemia. TCRdb recomputed calls from the reads with MiXCR, one row per CDR3 protein. The table lists 150,000 to 200,000 distinct CDR3 sequences, around half of them singletons, with about 2.9% in the top ten. Sample: sorted CD4+, CD8+, or CD8+CD57+ T cells (not recorded which) from PBMCs. The source is a human donor in good health. The CDR3 runs from the conserved cysteine through the conserved F or W. A D gene is named only where the DNA matches it firmly. The size field is filled for only some rows; it gives once, few, many or a size class.

length	J	D	V	size	DNA	CDR3
15	TRBJ1-2	TRBD1	TRBV7-2	many	TGTGCCAGCAGCTTAGGGTCTGGGACAGGGCATGGCTACACCTTC	CASSLGSGTGHGYTF
14	TRBJ1-1	TRBD1	TRBV5-6	NA	TGTGCCAGCAGCGGTCGGGACAGATGGGCTGAAGCTTTCTTT	CASSGRDRWAEAFF
12	TRBJ2-7	NA	TRBV2	NA	TGTGCCAGCAGAACCGACAGCTACGAGCAGTACTTC	CASRTDSYEQYF
13	TRBJ2-1	TRBD2	TRBV20-1	NA	TGCAGTGCTAGTAGCGGGTTCGACAATGAGCAGTTCTTC	CSASSGFDNEQFF
15	TRBJ1-6	TRBD1	TRBV10-3	few	TGTGCCATCAGTGAGACAGGGGGCCGCGGTTCACCCCTCCACTTT	CAISETGGRGSPLHF
14	TRBJ1-1	TRBD1	TRBV9	many	TGTGCCAGCAGCGTTAAGGACAGGGGCACTGAAGCTTTCTTT	CASSVKDRGTEAFF
13	TRBJ1-5	TRBD1	TRBV10-3	NA	TGTGCCATCAGTGGGACAGGGGGTCAGCCCCAGCATTTT	CAISGTGGQPQHF
15	TRBJ2-1	TRBD2	TRBV3-1	NA	TGTGCCAGCAGCCAGACTAGCGGGGGGGGCTTTGAGCAGTTCTTC	CASSQTSGGGFEQFF
15	TRBJ2-3	NA	TRBV5-1	many	TGCGCCAGCAGCTTGGTTCCGGGAGACACAGATACGCAGTATTTT	CASSLVPGDTDTQYF
11	TRBJ2-1	NA	TRBV2	NA	TGTGCCAGCAAGGTATACAATGAGCAGTTCTTC	CASKVYNEQFF
12	TRBJ2-4	TRBD1	TRBV20-1	many	TGCAGTGCTACCGGGACAGGGGACATTCAGTACTTC	CSATGTGDIQYF
13	TRBJ2-1	NA	TRBV5-8	NA	TGCGCCAGCAGCTTACTAAGTAACAATGAGCAGTTCTTC	CASSLLSNNEQFF
15	TRBJ1-2	NA	TRBV10-3	many	TGTGCCATCAGTGGCGATAGGGAGCCCTCTTATGGCTACACCTTC	CAISGDREPSYGYTF
17	TRBJ2-2	TRBD2	TRBV4-2	NA	TGTGCCAGCAGCCAAGTTGCCGGGAGGTCGAACACCGGGGAGCTGTTTTTT	CASSQVAGRSNTGELFF
12	TRBJ1-4	NA	TRBV12-3/TRBV12-4	many	TGTGCCAGCAGTTTCAGTGGAGAAAAACTGTTTTTT	CASSFSGEKLFF
14	TRBJ2-5	NA	TRBV25-1	NA	TGTGCCAGCAGTGATTTGGACAGCCAAGAGACCCAGTACTTC	CASSDLDSQETQYF
14	TRBJ1-2	NA	TRBV20-1	NA	TGCAGTGCTAGAGAAGATGAGTGGTCGGAGGGGTACACCTTC	CSAREDEWSEGYTF
16	TRBJ2-7	TRBD2	TRBV10-3	NA	TGTGCCATCAGTGACAACTTAGCGGGAGGTCCCTACGAGCAGTACTTC	CAISDNLAGGPYEQYF
17	TRBJ1-4	TRBD1	TRBV19	NA	TGTGCCAGTAGTCCTAGGACAGGGGGCGTCACCAGCGAAAAACTGTTTTTT	CASSPRTGGVTSEKLFF
13	TRBJ2-7	NA	TRBV10-3	NA	TGTGCCATCAGTCCGGGCCAAACTTACGAGCAGTACTTC	CAISPGQTYEQYF
15	TRBJ1-2	NA	TRBV7-9	NA	TGTGCCAGCAGCTTAGGCGCAGGGATGGACTATGGCTACACCTTC	CASSLGAGMDYGYTF
16	TRBJ2-1	NA	TRBV9	NA	TGTGCCAGCAGCGTAGCGGTCGCAGATAGGGTCGATGAGCAGTTCTTC	CASSVAVADRVDEQFF
14	TRBJ2-1	TRBD2	TRBV5-1	many	TGCGCCAGCAGCTTGGGGGTCGAGCGGGAGAAGCAGTTCTTC	CASSLGVEREKQFF
12	TRBJ1-1	NA	TRBV14	NA	TGTGCCAGCAGCCAAGCCAGCAGTGAAGCTTTCTTT	CASSQASSEAFF
13	TRBJ2-7	NA	TRBV7-6	NA	TGTGCCAGCAGCCCTGGACGCCACGACGAGCAGTACTTC	CASSPGRHDEQYF
16	TRBJ2-3	NA	TRBV7-9	many	TGTGCCAGCAGCTCTGGACCGACAGATTGGGCAGATACGCAGTATTTT	CASSSGPTDWADTQYF
13	TRBJ2-1	NA	TRBV7-9	NA	TGTGCCAGCAGTATAAACTGGAACAATGAGCAGTTCTTC	CASSINWNNEQFF
18	TRBJ2-7	NA	TRBV15	NA	TGTGCCACCAGCGAGGACTTTTTGGCAGCAAACATAGCCTACGAGCAGTACTTC	CATSEDFLAANIAYEQYF
14	TRBJ2-7	NA	TRBV30	few	TGTGCCTGGAGACAGGCGGGGACCCCCTACGAGCAGTACTTC	CAWRQAGTPYEQYF
13	TRBJ1-2	NA	TRBV12-3/TRBV12-4	many	TGTGCCAGCAGTTTTCTAGGGAACTATGGCTACACCTTC	CASSFLGNYGYTF
14	TRBJ1-2	NA	TRBV2	NA	TGTGCCAGCAGTTTGAGGAGTTGGGGAGCGGGCTACACCTTC	CASSLRSWGAGYTF